A single sample gave rise to the 26 T cell receptor beta chains below, sequenced in a study of blood T cell repertoires in COVID-19. The method was immunoSEQ multiplex PCR; TCRdb's version includes in-frame clones alone and lacks a portion of them. The sample lists roughly 240,000 clones; roughly four fifths were seen once. Sequencing used peripheral blood. The origin of the receptors is a woman in her sixties or seventies with acute or convalescent COVID-19.

CDR3 in amino acids: CASSPTPSYEQYF. CDR3 nucleotides: TGTGCCAGCAGCCCGACACCTTCCTACGAGCAGTACTTC. The V and J genes are TRBV7-9 and TRBJ2-7, with D hard to call. Germline V gene lookup returns CDR1 SEHNR and CDR2 FQNEAQ (reference sequence). The ends were cut back, 5 bases at V and 1 base at J, with 9 bases in the middle. The CDR3 loop spans 13 amino acids.

The chain uses TRBV2 and TRBJ2-1, with a tentative D call TRBD1 (6 bases). The CDR3 length is 14 residues. CDR1 SNHLY and CDR2 FYNNEI come from the germline V gene. The V end lost 3 bases, the J end lost 4 bases, and 10 bases lay between the germline ends. The CDR3 nucleotides are TGTGCCAGCAGTGACCGTCAGGGGTACAATGAGCAGTTCTTC. Translation: CASSDRQGYNEQFF.

The V and J genes are TRBV3-1 (or the pseudogene TRBV3-2) and TRBJ1-2, with no clear D. There are 12 residues in the CDR3. The V gene lost 2 bases and the J gene lost 8 bases, with 9 bases spanning the gap. Germline V lookup: CDR1 LGHDT, CDR2 YNNKEL (reference sequence). CDR3 DNA: TGTGCCAGCAGCCAAACAGACGCGGGCTACACCTTC. Protein: CASSQTDAGYTF.

The sample holds one count of this clone. The chain has TRBV3-1 (or the pseudogene TRBV3-2) and TRBJ1-6, with a possible D match to TRBD1 (6 bases). Germline V gene lookup returns CDR1 LGHDT and CDR2 YNNKEL (reference sequence). The length of the CDR3 is 18 residues. V shed 4 bases and J shed 0 bases, with 16 bases lying between them. The CDR3 DNA is TGTGCCAGCAGCCCTAAAGCAGGGGCCAGCTCCTATAATTCACCCCTCCACTTT. This gives the protein CASSPKAGASSYNSPLHF.

This clone has just a few counts. J is TRBJ2-1 and V is TRBV18, with a tentative D call TRBD2 (5 bases). Germline CDR1 reads KGHSH; CDR2 reads LQKENI. Trimming removed 2 bases at V and 7 bases at J, with 9 bases between. The CDR3 is 13 amino acids. The CDR3, as DNA: TGTGCCAGCTCACCAAATTCGGGAAATGAGCAGTTCTTC. Its translation: CASSPNSGNEQFF.

This chain joins TRBV6-2 or TRBV6-3 and TRBJ1-5, with a possible D match to TRBD1 (5 bases). Trimming removed 0 bases from V and 5 bases from J, with 11 bases in between. This CDR3 region has 15 residues. Germline lookup yields CDR1 MNHEY and CDR2 SVGEGT. CDR3 residues: CASSYSGQGHQPQHF. CDR3 nucleotides: TGTGCCAGCAGTTACTCTGGGCAGGGTCATCAGCCCCAGCATTTT.

The chain is built from TRBV4-3 and TRBJ2-2; 7 bases are shared with TRBD2. The J segment lost 5 bases and the V segment lost 6 bases, leaving 9 bases of the junction unmatched. This CDR3 is 15 amino acids long. Germline assignment: CDR1 LGHNA and CDR2 YSLEER. CDR3 DNA: TGCGCCAGCAGTCGGGGGGATTCATATACCGGGGAGCTGTTTTTT. As protein: CASSRGDSYTGELFF.

The chain employs TRBV18 and TRBJ1-6; 8 positions match TRBD1. Germline V gene sequence: CDR1 KGHSH, CDR2 LQKENI. J was trimmed by 2 bases and V by 5 bases; bases with no gene match: 8. The CDR3 is 17 residues long. This chain's CDR3 is CASSTQGAGTYNSPLHF. For the CDR3, the DNA is TGTGCCAGCTCAACGCAGGGGGCAGGGACCTATAATTCACCCCTCCACTTT. Full variable domain (rest looked up from reference TRBV18 and TRBJ1-6): NAGVMQNPRHLVRRRGQEARLRCSPMKGHSHVYWYRQLPEEGLKFMVYLQKENIIDESGMPKERFSAEFPKEGPSILRIQQVVRGDSAAYFCASSTQGAGTYNSPLHFGNGTRLTVT.

The chain has TRBV6-5 and TRBJ1-1, with 7 bases aligning to TRBD1. The CDR3 length is 15 residues. CDR1 MNHEY and CDR2 SVGAGI come from the germline V gene. V shed 0 bases, J shed 6 bases, and the junction held 7 bases outside the gene matches. The CDR3 DNA sequence: TGTGCCAGCAGTTACTCGGGACAGCTGGGGGCTGAAGCTTTCTTT. Translating gives CASSYSGQLGAEAFF.

This clone was detected only a few times. The V call is TRBV5-4, the J call TRBJ2-7; 10 bases fit TRBD1. Trimming cost V 4 bases and J 7 bases; bases outside gene matches: 8. The CDR3 spans 14 residues. Per the germline V gene, CDR1 is SGHNT and CDR2 is YYREEE (reference sequence). The CDR3 nucleotides are TGTGCCAGCAGCGCCAGACAGGGGGCGGGGGAGCAGTACTTC. Amino acids: CASSARQGAGEQYF.

The chain has TRBV7-9 and TRBJ1-5; 8 bases agree with TRBD1. V trimming: 3 bases; J trimming: 2 bases; junction bases outside the gene matches: 6. The CDR3 totals 16 residues. Germline-derived CDR1 and CDR2 are SEHNR and FQNEAQ (reference sequence). CDR3: CASSFTGGGGNQPQHF. The CDR3 region has the DNA TGTGCCAGCAGCTTTACAGGGGGTGGGGGCAATCAGCCCCAGCATTTT.

This clone appeared once. The chain employs TRBV5-1 and TRBJ1-1; D remains ambiguous. The CDR3 is 16 residues long. The ends were cut back, 6 bases at V and 0 bases at J, with 18 bases in the middle. Per the germline V gene, CDR1 is SGHRS and CDR2 is YFSETQ. This CDR3 reads CASNPGLAALNTEAFF. DNA of the CDR3: TGCGCCAGCAACCCGGGGTTAGCGGCCCTGAACACTGAAGCTTTCTTT.

V is TRBV7-8 and J is TRBJ2-5; 9 positions agree with TRBD2. J gave up 3 bases and V 2 bases, and 4 bases lay outside the gene matches. CDR3 size: 15 residues. From germline, CDR1 is SGHVS and CDR2 FQNEAQ. The CDR3 here is CASSLRQRGEETQYF. In DNA form, the CDR3 reads TGTGCCAGCAGCTTACGTCAGCGGGGGGAAGAGACCCAGTACTTC.

The rearrangement uses TRBV25-1 and TRBJ2-5; D call uncertain. This CDR3 has 14 residues. With 5 bases removed from V and 1 base from J, the gap between germline ends came to 11 bases. CDR1 and CDR2 from the germline V gene are MGHDK and SYGVNS. The CDR3, as DNA: TGTGCCAGCAGTCCCCCTAACCTCCAAGAGACCCAGTACTTC. This codes for CASSPPNLQETQYF.

The V and J genes are TRBV20-1 and TRBJ2-3, with 10 bases fitting TRBD2. Trimming at V came to 3 bases and at J to 6 bases, leaving 9 bases not matched to a gene. The CDR3 totals 15 residues. The germline CDR1 and CDR2 sequences are DFQATT and SNEGSKA (reference sequence). The CDR3 sequence is CSASIASGGGDTQYF. The CDR3 region has the DNA TGCAGTGCTAGTATCGCTAGCGGGGGAGGGGATACGCAGTATTTT.

The rearrangement joins TRBV6-5 to TRBJ2-5; 9 bases line up with TRBD1. The germline gives CDR1 MNHEY, CDR2 SVGAGI. The CDR3 totals 13 residues. V was pared by 6 bases and J by 3 bases, with 2 bases of the junction left unmatched. The CDR3: CASRRDREETQYF. In nucleotides, the CDR3 is TGTGCCAGCAGACGGGACAGGGAAGAGACCCAGTACTTC.

This rearrangement joins TRBV19 to TRBJ1-2; 8 bases match TRBD1. Trimming cost V 10 bases and J 4 bases; bases outside gene matches: 8. This CDR3 contains 13 residues. The V gene's germline CDR1 is LNHDA and CDR2 SQIVND (reference sequence). The chain's CDR3 is CATSGQALYGYTF. The CDR3 nucleotides are TGTGCCACCTCGGGACAGGCCCTCTATGGCTACACCTTC. Complete variable domain (other parts from reference TRBV19 and TRBJ1-2): DGGITQSPKYLFRKEGQNVTLSCEQNLNHDAMYWYRQDPGQGLRLIYYSQIVNDFQKGDIAEGYSVSREKKESFPLTVTSAQKNPTAFYLCATSGQALYGYTFGSGTRLTVV.

V and J are TRBV7-8 and TRBJ1-1; D may be TRBD1 (6 bases). V was clipped by 3 bases and J by 0 bases, with 8 bases between them. CDR1 and CDR2 (germline): SGHVS, FQNEAQ. This CDR3 has 14 amino acids. The CDR3 nucleotides are TGTGCCAGCAGCTTTGGGGGCATGAACACTGAAGCTTTCTTT. Amino acids: CASSFGGMNTEAFF.

The chain has TRBV18 and TRBJ1-3, with unresolved D. This CDR3 region has 15 residues. Germline CDR1 and CDR2: KGHSH and LQKENI. V was clipped by 5 bases and J by 1 base, with 12 bases between them. CDR3 region: CASSSKGESGNTIYF. The CDR3 DNA follows: TGTGCCAGCTCATCGAAAGGAGAATCTGGAAACACCATATATTTT.

This clone was seen a few times. The chain links TRBV28 to TRBJ1-6; a possible D gene is TRBD1 (5 bases). The CDR3 has 14 residues. In germline, CDR1 is MDHEN, CDR2 SYDVKM. Trimming removed 5 bases at V and 5 bases at J, with 10 bases between. The CDR3 loop reads CASSRQWNNSPLHF. In nucleotides, the CDR3 is TGTGCCAGCAGTAGACAGTGGAATAATTCACCCCTCCACTTT. Full variable domain (outside the CDR3, taken from reference TRBV28 and TRBJ1-6): DVKVTQSSRYLVKRTGEKVFLECVQDMDHENMFWYRQDPGLGLRLIYFSYDVKMKEKGDIPEGYSVSREKKERFSLILESASTNQTSMYLCASSRQWNNSPLHFGNGTRLTVT.

The rearrangement links TRBV3-1 (or the pseudogene TRBV3-2) to TRBJ2-1, with TRBD2 matching over 10 bases. The CDR3 covers 15 residues. The V gene end was trimmed by 4 bases and the J gene end by 7 bases; junction bases not matched to a gene: 7. Germline V gene sequence: CDR1 LGHDT, CDR2 YNNKEL (reference sequence). The CDR3 DNA follows: TGTGCCAGCAGCCGCGAGCGGGGGGGGGCGAATGAGCAGTTCTTC. Translation gives CASSRERGGANEQFF.

With respect to this clone: Different DNA sequences within this sample yield the same CDR3. The rearrangement joins TRBV6-5 to TRBJ1-2; the match to TRBD1 covers 7 bases. This CDR3 is 14 amino acids long. The J segment lost 0 bases and the V segment lost 2 bases, leaving 0 bases of the junction unmatched. The germline V gene has CDR1 MNHEY and CDR2 SVGAGI. DNA of the CDR3: TGTGCCAGCAGTTACACAGGGGCTAACTATGGCTACACCTTC. The encoded protein is CASSYTGANYGYTF.

The CDR3 region is CASKRGTDQPQHF. CDR3 in DNA: TGTGCCAGTAAACGGGGAACGGATCAGCCCCAGCATTTT. The chain carries TRBV19 and TRBJ1-5; D is unclear. V lost 7 bases and J lost 5, with 12 bases in between. This CDR3 has 13 amino acids. CDR1 is LNHDA and CDR2 is SQIVND in the germline V gene (reference sequence).

The V gene is TRBV4-3, the J gene TRBJ1-6; 8 positions match TRBD1. CDR3 length: 17 residues. V was pared by 0 bases and J by 8 bases, with 9 bases of the junction left unmatched. Germline values: CDR1 LGHNA, CDR2 YSLEER. CDR3 amino acids: CASSQEGPTGDHSPLHF. The CDR3, as DNA: TGCGCCAGCAGCCAAGAAGGGCCGACAGGGGATCATTCACCCCTCCACTTT.

The rearrangement uses TRBV20-1 and TRBJ1-4; D remains ambiguous. In germline, CDR1 is DFQATT, CDR2 SNEGSKA (reference sequence). The CDR3 loop spans 13 amino acids. Trimming pared 3 bases from V and 6 bases from J, leaving 11 bases between. In DNA form, the CDR3 reads TGCAGTGCTAGTTCCAGGAGGGATGAAAAACTGTTTTTT. Its translation is CSASSRRDEKLFF.

The rearrangement joins TRBV5-1 to TRBJ2-5; D is undetermined. Germline V gives CDR1 SGHRS, CDR2 YFSETQ. The CDR3 totals 11 residues. V shed 4 bases and J shed 5 bases, with 6 bases lying between them. For the CDR3, the DNA is TGCGCCAGCAGCGTTCTTGAGACCCAGTACTTC. Its translation is CASSVLETQYF. Based on the CDR3 plus reference TRBV5-1 and TRBJ2-5, the full variable domain is KAGVTQTPRYLIKTRGQQVTLSCSPISGHRSVSWYQQTPGQGLQFLFEYFSETQRNKGNFPGRFSGRQFSNSRSEMNVSTLELGDSALYLCASSVLETQYFGPGTRLLVL.